This passage covers 20 T cell receptor beta chains from one sample sequenced in a study of blood T cell repertoires in COVID-19. Clones were read by immunoSEQ multiplex PCR, and TCRdb kept only the in-frame ones, dropping some. The sample contains some 370,000 clones, 83% of which appear only once. Sample: PBMCs or T cells enriched from blood (not recorded which). The receptors were gathered from a woman between 50 and 59 years old who had recovered from COVID-19.

A few counts support this clone. V is TRBV5-1 and J is TRBJ2-3, with 13 nucleotides matching TRBD2. J lost 0 bases, V lost 6 bases, and 7 bases had no gene match. Looked up from germline, CDR1 is SGHRS and CDR2 is YFSETQ. The CDR3 totals 17 residues. CDR3 sequence (DNA): TGCGCCAGCAAAACGGGACTAGCGGGAACTAGCACAGATACGCAGTATTTT. It yields the protein CASKTGLAGTSTDTQYF.

This clone occurred a few times. The CDR3 region is CASSPKPPERTDEAFF. CDR3 bases: TGTGCCAGCAGCCCCAAACCCCCCGAACGGACAGACGAAGCTTTCTTT. The genes are TRBV14 and TRBJ1-1; maybe TRBD1 (6 bases). The germline gives CDR1 SGHDN, CDR2 FVKESK. The CDR3 extends over 16 amino acids. The germline V and J ends were trimmed by 4 bases and 8 bases, with 23 bases remaining between them.

The CDR3 spells CASSPVGGRTEAFF. CDR3 in DNA: TGTGCCAGCAGCCCTGTCGGGGGAAGGACTGAAGCTTTCTTT. The chain carries TRBV7-2 and TRBJ1-1; D perhaps matches TRBD1 (5 bases). Trimming cost V 5 bases and J 5 bases, with 15 bases left between them. The germline V gene encodes CDR1 SGHTA and CDR2 FQGNSA. The CDR3 is made up of 14 amino acids.

On this clone itself: Other DNA sequences in this specimen translate into the identical CDR3. The chain employs TRBV3-1 (or the pseudogene TRBV3-2) and TRBJ2-2, with D perhaps TRBD2 (6 bases). Germline-derived CDR1 and CDR2 are LGHDT and YNNKEL (reference sequence). This CDR3 spans 15 amino acids. Trimming took off 1 base at V and 5 bases at J, with 11 bases between the two ends. This CDR3 is CASSQGRGRTGELFF. CDR3 DNA sequence: TGTGCCAGCAGCCAAGGGCGGGGTAGGACCGGGGAGCTGTTTTTT.

This sequence joins TRBV12-3 or TRBV12-4 and TRBJ1-2, with unresolved D. Trimming removed 10 bases at V and 4 bases at J, with 16 bases between. The CDR3 loop spans 13 amino acids. The CDR3 spells CATQSVASYGYTF. CDR3 DNA: TGTGCCACACAAAGCGTGGCAAGCTATGGCTACACCTTC.

The rearrangement joins TRBV14 to TRBJ1-1, with D uncertain. Trimming removed 5 bases at V and 0 bases at J, with 7 bases between. The germline V gene encodes CDR1 SGHDN and CDR2 FVKESK. The CDR3 is made up of 13 amino acids. In DNA form, the CDR3 reads TGTGCCAGCAGCTACACAGTGAACACTGAAGCTTTCTTT. Translating gives CASSYTVNTEAFF.

The rearrangement joins TRBV10-3 to TRBJ1-1, with 10 bases identical to TRBD1. Germline V gene sequence: CDR1 ENHRY, CDR2 SYGVKD. The CDR3 contains 14 residues. J was trimmed by 7 bases and V by 5 bases; bases with no gene match: 7. For the CDR3, the DNA is TGTGCCATCAGTAGACAGGGGGCGTTGGGTGAAGCTTTCTTT. Translation gives CAISRQGALGEAFF.

This clone was detected only once. This chain uses TRBV5-5 with TRBJ1-5; perhaps TRBD1 as D (6 bases). This CDR3 is 16 amino acids long. Germline V gene lookup returns CDR1 SGHKS and CDR2 YYEKEE (reference sequence). Trimming left V 5 bases short and J 0 bases short, with 15 bases between. CDR3 nucleotide sequence: TGTGCCAGCAGTCTGGGGACATCTTCTAGCAATCAGCCCCAGCATTTT. It encodes CASSLGTSSSNQPQHF.

This rearrangement joins TRBV7-6 to TRBJ2-5; D perhaps matches TRBD2 (6 bases). The CDR3 is 14 amino acids. The V gene's germline CDR1 is SGHVS and CDR2 FNYEAQ. V lost 1 base to trimming and J lost 5 bases, with 11 bases between them. CDR3 amino acids: CASSLVSGGETQYF. CDR3 coding DNA: TGTGCCAGCAGCTTAGTGTCAGGAGGGGAGACCCAGTACTTC.

The genes are TRBV11-2 and TRBJ2-1, with 10 bases that match TRBD2. This CDR3 has 17 residues. The V gene end was trimmed by 2 bases and the J gene end by 7 bases; junction bases not matched to a gene: 11. Germline lookup yields CDR1 SGHAT and CDR2 FQNNGV. The CDR3 bases are TGTGCCAGCAGCTTAACTTGGCTAGCGGGAGTAAGGAATGAGCAGTTCTTC. It translates to CASSLTWLAGVRNEQFF.

DNA for the CDR3: TGTGCCAGCAGCTTAGACACAAATAATTCACCCCTCCACTTT. It specifies CASSLDTNNSPLHF. The V call is TRBV7-9, the J call TRBJ1-6, with D unclear. CDR3 size: 14 residues. Trimming removed 1 base from V and 5 bases from J, with 6 bases in between. The germline CDR1 and CDR2 sequences are SEHNR and FQNEAQ (reference sequence).

The chain links TRBV13 to TRBJ2-2, with 11 positions matching TRBD2. Germline values: CDR1 PRHDT, CDR2 FYEKMQ (reference sequence). This CDR3 region has 17 residues. The J segment lost 3 bases and the V segment lost 5 bases, leaving 8 bases of the junction unmatched. CDR3 in DNA: TGTGCCAGCAGCCCCCCCGGACTAGCGGGTCACACCGGGGAGCTGTTTTTT. Translating gives CASSPPGLAGHTGELFF.

This clone turned up a few times. This chain links TRBV7-9 with TRBJ2-3; TRBD2 matches 8 bases. J gave up 3 bases and V 3 bases, and 2 bases lay outside the gene matches. Germline loops: CDR1 SEHNR, CDR2 FQNEAQ (reference sequence). The CDR3 contains 14 residues. The CDR3 region is CASSLREETDTQYF. As DNA, the CDR3 is TGTGCCAGCAGCTTGCGGGAGGAAACAGATACGCAGTATTTT.

This sequence joins TRBV7-2 and TRBJ1-1, with D perhaps matching TRBD1 (5 bases). Looked up from germline, CDR1 is SGHTA and CDR2 is FQGNSA. V was shortened by 2 bases and J by 4 bases, with 11 bases between the two germline ends. The length of the CDR3 is 14 residues. CDR3 coding DNA: TGTGCCAGCAGCTTATTTGTGGGGGGCACTGAAGCTTTCTTT. The encoded protein is CASSLFVGGTEAFF.

The chain recombines TRBV29-1 with TRBJ1-1; no reliable D call. Germline-derived CDR1 and CDR2 are SQVTM and ANQGSEA. The CDR3 is made up of 11 amino acids. V was shortened by 5 bases and J by 0 bases, with 4 bases between the two germline ends. The CDR3 is CSVTVNTEAFF. CDR3 nucleotide sequence: TGCAGCGTTACGGTGAACACTGAAGCTTTCTTT. Full variable domain (rest looked up from reference TRBV29-1 and TRBJ1-1): SAVISQKPSRDICQRGTSLTIQCQVDSQVTMMFWYRQQPGQSLTLIATANQGSEATYESGFVIDKFPISRPNLTFSTLTVSNMSPEDSSIYLCSVTVNTEAFFGQGTRLTVV.

This clone came up a few times. The chain uses TRBV12-5 and TRBJ1-2; TRBD1 matches at 9 bases. J gave up 6 bases and V 4 bases, and 6 bases lay outside the gene matches. The CDR3 consists of 14 residues. The germline gives CDR1 LGHNT, CDR2 FRNRAP. The CDR3 region is CASGSLTGGHGYTF. CDR3 nucleotide sequence: TGTGCTAGTGGTTCCCTGACAGGGGGTCATGGCTACACCTTC.

This clone has only a few counts. This chain joins TRBV6-5 and TRBJ2-7; TRBD2 agrees at 8 bases. Looked up from germline, CDR1 is MNHEY and CDR2 is SVGAGI. The length of the CDR3 is 13 residues. Germline trimming cut 5 bases from V and 3 bases from J; bases unmatched to any gene: 3. The CDR3 nucleotides are TGTGCCAGCAGTCTCAGCGGGAGCTACGAGCAGTACTTC. Its translation is CASSLSGSYEQYF.

The rearrangement links TRBV5-1 to TRBJ1-3; TRBD1 is a possible D gene (5 bases). V lost 0 bases and J lost 3, with 13 bases in between. Germline V gives CDR1 SGHRS, CDR2 YFSETQ. The CDR3 spans 16 residues. The CDR3 region has the DNA TGCGCCAGCAGCTTGGCCGCAGGGAAATATGGAAACACCATATATTTT. Translated: CASSLAAGKYGNTIYF.

This clone was counted between two and nine times. The rearrangement links TRBV18 to TRBJ1-3; D remains unclear. The CDR3 covers 17 residues. The V end lost 0 bases, the J end lost 0 bases, and 12 bases lay between the germline ends. Germline-derived CDR1 and CDR2 are KGHSH and LQKENI. CDR3 bases: TGTGCCAGCTCACCACCCGACTTACGGCACTCTGGAAACACCATATATTTT. Amino acid sequence: CASSPPDLRHSGNTIYF.

The chain links TRBV5-5 to TRBJ1-1; D not resolved. Trimming took 0 bases from V and 13 from J, leaving 13 bases between them. The CDR3 runs 12 residues. Per the germline V gene, CDR1 is SGHKS and CDR2 is YYEKEE (reference sequence). The CDR3 DNA follows: TGTGCCAGCAGCTTGGAACGGGAGTTGGGTTTCTTT. Protein product: CASSLERELGFF.